This TCR beta chain was obtained from a study of cytomegalovirus exposure and HLA in healthy donors. Study outcomes and limitations: It is likely that the observed cluster of highly shared sequence variants was a sequencing artifact. Most TCR sequences were rare, but some public TCRs occurred in many donors.

The germline CDR1 and CDR2 sequences are SNHLY and FYNNEI. This CDR3 has 15 residues. Losses at the gene ends were 5 bases for V and 1 base for J; bases not matched to a gene: 2. Primers: 60 Vbeta forward and 13 Jbeta reverse. Sequencing used immunoSEQ multiplex PCR; TCRdb keeps in-frame clones, though not all of them. The sample table includes 150,000 to 200,000 clones. In the case of this clone: Its antigen is unknown.

This receptor was identified in a woman between 55 and 75 years old in good health and CMV-seronegative. Sequencing was carried out using PBMCs. The V gene is TRBV2, the J gene TRBJ2-5, with 12 positions matching TRBD2. CDR3 residues: CASSLTSGGQETQYF. DNA for the CDR3: TGTGCCAGCAGTTTGACTAGCGGGGGCCAAGAGACCCAGTACTTC.